This passage covers 29 T cell receptor beta chains from one sample sequenced in a study of cytomegalovirus exposure and HLA in healthy donors. A multiplex PCR was run with 60 Vbeta primers and 13 Jbeta primers. Generated by immunoSEQ multiplex PCR, the TCRdb table keeps only in-frame clones and is missing some. The table shows roughly 110,000 clones, with about two thirds occurring only once. Sequencing was performed on PBMCs. The source of these receptors is a female donor in good health and CMV-seronegative.

This clone was seen once. This chain joins TRBV7-8 and TRBJ2-3, with 12 positions matching TRBD2. The CDR3 length is 15 residues. Germline loops: CDR1 SGHVS, CDR2 FQNEAQ. The V and J ends lost 5 bases and 1 base, in that order; junction bases with no gene match: 1. CDR3 amino acids: CASSRTSGGTDTQYF. CDR3 sequence (DNA): TGTGCCAGCAGCCGGACTAGCGGGGGCACAGATACGCAGTATTTT.

This chain uses TRBV5-1 with TRBJ2-7; 9 bases align to TRBD1. Germline values: CDR1 SGHRS, CDR2 YFSETQ. The CDR3 loop spans 15 amino acids. V lost 2 bases, J lost 1 base, and 4 bases stayed unmatched. The CDR3 sequence is CASSFGQGRSYEQYF. The CDR3 DNA reads as TGCGCCAGCAGCTTTGGACAGGGGCGATCCTACGAGCAGTACTTC.

This clone has just a few counts. This sequence joins TRBV27 and TRBJ2-2, with D possibly matching TRBD2 (5 bases). The CDR3 extends over 15 amino acids. Germline CDR1 reads MNHEY; CDR2 reads SMNVEV (reference sequence). Trimming removed 4 bases from V and 5 bases from J, with 14 bases in between. DNA for the CDR3: TGTGCCAGCAGTTGGACGGGATTTTCTACCGGGGAGCTGTTTTTT. Amino acids: CASSWTGFSTGELFF.

This clone came up many times. The junction differs from germline at one of its ends, possibly a read error. This rearrangement joins TRBV5-5 to TRBJ2-5; tentatively, D is TRBD1 (7 bases). The V gene's germline CDR1 is SGHKS and CDR2 YYEKEE (reference sequence). This CDR3 has 12 residues. The CDR3: CASSLIGGRGDF. The CDR3 DNA reads as TGTGCCAGCAGCTTAATCGGTGGCAGGGGGGACTTC. Drawing the rest from reference TRBV5-5 and TRBJ2-5, the complete variable domain is DAGVTQSPTHLIKTRGQQVTLRCSPISGHKSVSWYQQVLGQGPQFIFQYYEKEERGRGNFPDRFSARQFPNYSSELNVNALLLGDSALYLCASSLIGGRGDFGPGTRLLVL.

The genes are TRBV10-1 and TRBJ2-2; TRBD1 matches 9 bases. Germline CDR1 WNHNN, CDR2 SYGVQD (reference sequence). This CDR3 spans 14 amino acids. Trimming at V came to 6 bases and at J to 5 bases, leaving 4 bases not matched to a gene. Here the CDR3 reads CASRSGQGTGELFF. The CDR3, as DNA: TGCGCCAGCAGATCGGGACAGGGTACCGGGGAGCTGTTTTTT.

The V gene is TRBV6-4, the J gene TRBJ2-1; 13 nucleotides line up with TRBD2. CDR1 is MRHNA and CDR2 is SNTAGT in the germline V gene. After removal of 5 bases from V and 9 bases from J, the junction contained 7 bases not matched to a gene. The CDR3 runs to 15 residues. CDR3 sequence: CASSSRTSGRGEQFF. CDR3 sequence (DNA): TGTGCCAGCAGTTCTAGGACTAGCGGGAGAGGTGAGCAGTTCTTC.

The genes are TRBV10-3 and TRBJ1-1; TRBD1 is a possible D gene (5 bases). The CDR3 is made up of 15 amino acids. Looked up from germline, CDR1 is ENHRY and CDR2 is SYGVKD. Trimming removed 4 bases from V and 3 bases from J, with 15 bases in between. The chain's CDR3 is CAISGGTRDDTEAFF. CDR3 sequence (DNA): TGTGCCATCAGTGGCGGGACCCGGGACGACACTGAAGCTTTCTTT.

The rearrangement joins TRBV4-3 to TRBJ2-3; TRBD2 aligns across 7 bases. V lost 3 bases, J lost 3 bases, and 9 bases stayed unmatched. The CDR3 loop spans 16 amino acids. Germline-derived CDR1 and CDR2 are LGHNA and YSLEER. In DNA form, the CDR3 reads TGCGCCAGCAGCCAGCGAGCCGGGGGGAGGACAGATACGCAGTATTTT. Protein product: CASSQRAGGRTDTQYF.

The chain employs TRBV28 and TRBJ1-5; 7 nucleotides agree with TRBD1. CDR1 is MDHEN, CDR2 SYDVKM, per germline. The CDR3 totals 16 residues. J gave up 3 bases and V 6 bases, and 11 bases lay outside the gene matches. CDR3 region: CASRPTTGSDNQPQHF. CDR3 DNA sequence: TGTGCCAGCAGACCTACGACAGGGTCCGACAATCAGCCCCAGCATTTT.

The genes are TRBV28 and TRBJ1-5; D is uncertain. CDR3 length: 15 amino acids. The germline V and J ends were trimmed by 6 bases and 5 bases, with 17 bases remaining between them. Germline CDR1 MDHEN, CDR2 SYDVKM. CDR3 sequence (DNA): TGTGCCAGCAGCCCCGGGAGGCGGGAGCATCAGCCCCAGCATTTT. Translated: CASSPGRREHQPQHF.

The chain combines TRBV28 with TRBJ2-1; 10 nucleotides line up with TRBD2. Germline V CDR1 and CDR2: MDHEN, SYDVKM. The CDR3 totals 18 residues. V dropped 5 bases and J dropped 4; count of bases not matched to a gene: 14. The CDR3 spells CASSTGLARKGRYNEQFF. CDR3 in DNA: TGTGCCAGCAGTACGGGACTAGCGAGAAAGGGGCGGTACAATGAGCAGTTCTTC.

This clone turned up a few times. V is TRBV6-1 and J is TRBJ2-1; D may be TRBD1 (6 bases). The V end lost 10 bases, the J end lost 9 bases, and 19 bases lay between the germline ends. The germline V gene has CDR1 MNHNS and CDR2 SASEGT. The CDR3 length is 13 residues. CDR3 coding DNA: TGTGCCACCCGCCGGACAGTTCAGGGTGAGCAGTTCTTC. This codes for CATRRTVQGEQFF.

V usage is TRBV7-7 and J usage is TRBJ2-1, with TRBD2 as a possible D gene (5 bases). With 5 bases removed from V and 7 bases from J, the gap between germline ends came to 15 bases. Germline V lookup: CDR1 SSHAT, CDR2 FNYEAQ (reference sequence). This CDR3 is built from 14 residues. CDR3 loop: CASSAEPSSNEQFF. The DNA of the CDR3 is TGTGCCAGCAGCGCAGAACCTAGCTCGAATGAGCAGTTCTTC.

This clone was seen only once. The CDR3 protein is CASSGTLGELFF. The CDR3 coding sequence is TGTGCCAGCAGTGGGACTCTCGGGGAGCTGTTTTTT. The V gene is TRBV2, the J gene TRBJ2-2; possibly TRBD2 for D (5 bases). Germline values: CDR1 SNHLY, CDR2 FYNNEI. The V end lost 4 bases, the J end lost 7 bases, and 7 bases lay between the germline ends. The CDR3 has 12 residues.

The rearrangement joins TRBV14 to TRBJ2-1; unclear D gene. The CDR3 runs to 13 residues. The V gene lost 0 bases and the J gene lost 10 bases, with 10 bases spanning the gap. Germline V lookup: CDR1 SGHDN, CDR2 FVKESK. CDR3 amino acids: CASSQDLVREQFF. The CDR3 nucleotides are TGTGCCAGCAGCCAAGATCTGGTCAGAGAGCAGTTCTTC.

This chain connects TRBV5-1 to TRBJ1-1, with D possibly being TRBD1 (6 bases). The CDR3 is 14 residues long. Germline V gives CDR1 SGHRS, CDR2 YFSETQ. Trimming shortened V by 2 bases and J by 5 bases, and 13 bases separated the two germline ends. The CDR3 reads CASSLTGPGTEAFF. The CDR3 nucleotides read TGCGCCAGCAGCTTAACAGGGCCGGGAACTGAAGCTTTCTTT. Supplemented by reference TRBV5-1 and TRBJ1-1, the full variable domain reads KAGVTQTPRYLIKTRGQQVTLSCSPISGHRSVSWYQQTPGQGLQFLFEYFSETQRNKGNFPGRFSGRQFSNSRSEMNVSTLELGDSALYLCASSLTGPGTEAFFGQGTRLTVV.

This sequence joins TRBV9 and TRBJ2-7, with 9 bases fitting TRBD2. The germline gives CDR1 SGDLS, CDR2 YYNGEE. The CDR3 spans 17 residues. V dropped 0 bases and J dropped 1; count of bases not matched to a gene: 8. As DNA, the CDR3 is TGTGCCAGCAGCGTAGGAGTTCTAGCGGGACAGTCCTACGAGCAGTACTTC. This gives the protein CASSVGVLAGQSYEQYF.

This chain joins TRBV5-1 and TRBJ2-7; D is perhaps TRBD2 (6 bases). V lost 4 bases to trimming and J lost 3 bases, with 14 bases between them. Germline loops: CDR1 SGHRS, CDR2 YFSETQ. CDR3 size: 14 residues. This CDR3 reads CASSRGTDLYEQYF. CDR3 nucleotides: TGCGCCAGCAGCCGCGGGACGGACCTCTACGAGCAGTACTTC.

The rearrangement links TRBV19 to TRBJ1-1; D is uncertain. This CDR3 has 14 residues. The germline CDR1 and CDR2 sequences are LNHDA and SQIVND (reference sequence). Trimming took 7 bases from V and 11 from J, leaving 23 bases between them. This chain's CDR3 is CASTLIPLGIEAFF. DNA of the CDR3: TGTGCCAGTACCCTTATCCCCCTCGGGATTGAGGCTTTCTTT.

The chain carries TRBV9 and TRBJ2-1; 12 positions match TRBD2. CDR1 is SGDLS, CDR2 YYNGEE, per germline. This CDR3 is built from 16 residues. V was pared by 0 bases and J by 5 bases, with 3 bases of the junction left unmatched. In nucleotides, the CDR3 is TGTGCCAGCAGCGTAGGAGGGACTAGCGGGCACAATGAGCAGTTCTTC. It codes for CASSVGGTSGHNEQFF.

This clone has just a few counts. J is TRBJ1-3 and V is TRBV4-1, with unresolved D. Germline CDR1 and CDR2: MGHRA and YSYEKL. V was clipped by 0 bases and J by 0 bases, with 12 bases between them. This CDR3 region has 17 residues. The CDR3 region is CASSQDLGKSSGNTIYF. DNA for the CDR3: TGCGCCAGCAGCCAAGATCTGGGCAAAAGCTCTGGAAACACCATATATTTT.

J is TRBJ2-3 and V is TRBV4-3; a weak D match, TRBD2 (5 bases). Trimming removed 5 bases at V and 6 bases at J, with 18 bases between. The V gene's germline CDR1 is LGHNA and CDR2 YSLEER. The CDR3 has 15 amino acids. The CDR3 loop reads CASSYGELRADTQYF. In nucleotides, the CDR3 is TGCGCCAGCAGCTACGGCGAGCTGAGGGCCGATACGCAGTATTTT.

The chain links TRBV28 to TRBJ2-3; D perhaps matches TRBD2 (7 bases). In germline, CDR1 is MDHEN, CDR2 SYDVKM. The CDR3 is made up of 16 amino acids. The V end was cut by 8 bases, the J end by 4 bases, with 22 bases between. The CDR3 is CASLRGGRESADTQYF. CDR3 coding DNA: TGTGCCAGCCTCCGTGGGGGGCGGGAGAGCGCAGATACGCAGTATTTT.

This clone appeared many times. V and J are TRBV19 and TRBJ2-1, with D possibly being TRBD1 (7 bases). V lost 3 bases and J lost 8, with 11 bases in between. The CDR3 consists of 13 residues. CDR1 LNHDA and CDR2 SQIVND come from the germline V gene (reference sequence). The CDR3 DNA sequence: TGTGCCAGTAGTATCATCAGGGGGGATGAGCAGTTCTTC. Protein sequence: CASSIIRGDEQFF.

The chain has TRBV9 and TRBJ2-7; 8 bases match TRBD1. The CDR3 sequence is 14 residues long. V was clipped by 4 bases and J by 7 bases; unmatched bases: 10. The germline V gene has CDR1 SGDLS and CDR2 YYNGEE. The CDR3 nucleotides read TGTGCCAGCAGCCTAAGACAGGGGACGCGTGAGCAGTACTTC. Its protein product is CASSLRQGTREQYF.

The V and J genes are TRBV5-1 and TRBJ2-5; weak D call: TRBD2 (5 bases). V was cut by 1 base and J by 5 bases, with 6 bases left in between. Germline loops: CDR1 SGHRS, CDR2 YFSETQ. This CDR3 has 12 amino acids. The CDR3 loop reads CASSLTGETQYF. For the CDR3, the DNA is TGCGCCAGCAGCTTGACGGGGGAGACCCAGTACTTC.

This chain links TRBV19 with TRBJ2-7; possibly TRBD1 for D (6 bases). Trimming cost V 6 bases and J 0 bases, with 12 bases left between them. Germline assignment: CDR1 LNHDA and CDR2 SQIVND (reference sequence). This CDR3 is 14 amino acids long. This CDR3 reads CASRPGHPSYEQYF. CDR3 in DNA: TGTGCCAGTAGACCGGGACATCCCTCCTACGAGCAGTACTTC.

V gene TRBV10-2 combines with J gene TRBJ2-6; 12 nucleotides align to TRBD2. V lost 7 bases and J lost 0; bases outside the gene matches: 4. Germline CDR1 reads WSHSY; CDR2 reads SAAADI. The CDR3 has 17 residues. DNA for the CDR3: TGCGCCAGCAACGGACTAGCGGGACCCTCTGGGGCCAACGTCCTGACTTTC. It translates to CASNGLAGPSGANVLTF.

The J gene is TRBJ1-2, the V gene TRBV28; D not certain. Germline CDR1 and CDR2: MDHEN and SYDVKM. The V and J ends lost 3 bases and 8 bases respectively, with 7 bases between them. The length of the CDR3 is 11 residues. The CDR3 is CASSFSGGYTF. The CDR3 nucleotides are TGTGCCAGCAGTTTCAGCGGGGGCTACACCTTC.